The clone carrying this T cell receptor (beta chain) was observed a single time. The CDR3 sequence is 13 residues long. Trimming shortened V by 3 bases and J by 3 bases, and 8 bases separated the two germline ends. CDR1 KGHSY and CDR2 FQNENV come from the germline V gene. Some clones are missing from TCRdb's copy, which holds only in-frame ones; the method was immunoSEQ multiplex PCR. The data show 83,000 or so clones, with roughly 80% seen just once and under 2% held by the top ten. This entry belongs to a study of OX40 agonist ivuxolimab in advanced cancers. Across the study: Enrollees could have had prior anti-PD-1, anti-PD-L1 or anti-CTLA-4 therapy, which around 40% had received.

The chain couples TRBV16 to TRBJ2-5; the D is unclear. This material consisted of CD4+ or CD8+ T cells sorted from blood, taken in a trial of the OX40 agonist ivuxolimab. The clonotype was recovered from an adult with an advanced solid tumor such as melanoma, head and neck, liver or kidney cancer. The CDR3 here is CASSHLDEETQYF. The DNA of the CDR3 is TGTGCCAGCAGCCATCTAGACGAAGAGACCCAGTACTTC.